These 10 T cell receptor beta chains share one sample of origin, sequenced in a study of CD8 T cells in Susac syndrome (dated by TCRdb to about 2019). The library was made by the immunoSEQ multiplex PCR assay. RNA was extracted with the RNeasy kit and roughly 0.45 to 1 ug was reverse transcribed using random hexamers. In-frame beta chains were kept once TCRdb had trimmed the public reads at Q25 with fastp and called clones with MiXCR. Each CDR3 protein appears once, grouped with its most common genes and DNA. This sample gives tens of thousands of distinct CDR3 sequences in total; over 95% of them show up just once. The ten largest clones add up to more than 0.09% of the sample. Sequenced: CD4+ T cells from PBMCs. These TCRs come from a human donor with multiple sclerosis.

The rearrangement joins TRBV3-1 to TRBJ2-7; D not certain. The CDR3 contains 15 residues. Germline V CDR1 and CDR2: LGHDT, YNNKEL (reference sequence). The V and J ends lost 1 base and 4 bases respectively, with 14 bases between them. This CDR3 reads CASSQARLRGYEQYF. For the CDR3, the DNA is TGTGCCAGCAGCCAAGCCCGGTTGAGAGGTTACGAGCAGTACTTC.

In this sample, this clonotype turned up once. The genes are TRBV6-5 and TRBJ2-5; unclear D gene. The ends were cut back, 5 bases at V and 5 bases at J, with 12 bases in the middle. Looked up from germline, CDR1 is MNHEY and CDR2 is SVGAGI. The CDR3 has 13 amino acids. This chain's CDR3 is CASSPPGLETQYF. The CDR3 coding sequence is TGTGCCAGCAGTCCCCCCGGGTTGGAGACCCAGTACTTC.

The chain uses TRBV5-1 and TRBJ2-1, with 13 bases that match TRBD2. Germline CDR1 is SGHRS and CDR2 is YFSETQ. The CDR3 has 18 residues. J lost 5 bases, V lost 0 bases, and 8 bases had no gene match. CDR3 residues: CASSLAGTSGALHNEQFF. The CDR3 nucleotides read TGCGCCAGCAGCTTGGCCGGGACTAGCGGGGCTCTACACAATGAGCAGTTCTTC.

The CDR3 DNA reads as TGTGCCAGCAGTTGGGGGTCTCGGACAACTGAAGCTTTCTTT. Translation: CASSWGSRTTEAFF. The chain employs TRBV7-2 and TRBJ1-1; D is perhaps TRBD1 (5 bases). Germline V gives CDR1 SGHTA, CDR2 FQGNSA. V was cut by 6 bases and J by 5 bases, with 16 bases left in between. The CDR3 is made up of 14 amino acids. Drawing the rest from reference TRBV7-2 and TRBJ1-1, the complete variable domain is GAGVSQSPSNKVTEKGKDVELRCDPISGHTALYWYRQSLGQGLEFLIYFQGNSAPDKSGLPSDRFSAERTGGSVSTLTIQRTQQEDSAVYLCASSWGSRTTEAFFGQGTRLTVV.

V and J are TRBV10-3 and TRBJ1-5; 9 bases align to TRBD1. Germline lookup yields CDR1 ENHRY and CDR2 SYGVKD. Trimming cost V 6 bases and J 7 bases; bases outside gene matches: 10. There are 15 residues in the CDR3. CDR3 region: CAISPTTGGGQPQHF. The DNA for the CDR3 is TGTGCCATCAGCCCCACGACAGGGGGAGGGCAGCCCCAGCATTTT.

The chain links TRBV3-1 to TRBJ2-7; D is possibly TRBD2 (6 bases). This CDR3 is 13 amino acids long. V was cut by 1 base and J by 4 bases, with 8 bases left in between. Germline V gene data show CDR1 as LGHDT and CDR2 as YNNKEL (reference sequence). The CDR3 sequence: CASSQGRVYEQYF. In nucleotides, the CDR3 is TGTGCCAGCAGCCAAGGGAGGGTTTACGAGCAGTACTTC.

The chain links TRBV5-1 to TRBJ1-1, with D perhaps matching TRBD1 (6 bases). CDR3 size: 16 residues. Trimming took off 8 bases at V and 4 bases at J, with 24 bases between the two ends. Germline V gene sequence: CDR1 SGHRS, CDR2 YFSETQ. CDR3 DNA sequence: TGCGCCAGGGACCCGGACTCGAGGGGGAAAGGCACTGAAGCTTTCTTT. Its protein product is CARDPDSRGKGTEAFF.

This clonotype was seen a handful of times. The chain uses TRBV20-1 and TRBJ2-7; D is perhaps TRBD2 (7 bases). Trimming removed 3 bases at V and 4 bases at J, with 10 bases between. Germline CDR1 and CDR2: DFQATT and SNEGSKA (reference sequence). There are 12 residues in the CDR3. The CDR3: CSASRGAYEQYF. CDR3 nucleotides: TGCAGTGCTAGTCGGGGGGCTTACGAGCAGTACTTC.

This chain links TRBV7-2 with TRBJ2-5; D possibly uses TRBD1 or TRBD2 (5 bases each). This CDR3 region has 14 residues. The germline gives CDR1 SGHTA, CDR2 FQGNSA. V lost 5 bases and J 4 bases, leaving 14 bases between the germline ends. This CDR3 reads CASSVRDARETQYF. The CDR3 bases are TGTGCCAGCAGCGTCCGGGACGCTAGAGAGACCCAGTACTTC.

This sequence joins TRBV20-1 and TRBJ2-5; 7 nucleotides line up with TRBD2. The length of the CDR3 is 16 residues. Germline CDR1 reads DFQATT; CDR2 reads SNEGSKA (reference sequence). Losses at the gene ends were 1 base for V and 4 bases for J; bases not matched to a gene: 12. Here the CDR3 DNA reads TGCAGTGCTAGAGCCAGGCGGCCTAGCGGCCGAGAGACCCAGTACTTC. Translation: CSARARRPSGRETQYF.